Each of the 30 T cell receptor beta chains below was sequenced from the same sample in a study of breast tumors, draining lymph nodes, adjacent tissues. TCRdb recomputed calls from the multiplex PCR reads with MiXCR, one row per CDR3 protein. Of some 230,000 distinct CDR3 sequences in the sample, under 35% are singletons; the top ten hold over 3.5%. The lymph nodes were axillary draining lymph nodes from breast cancer patients. The specimen sequenced was axillary lymph node tissue. The receptors were sampled from a female donor with breast cancer. Some clones in this sample may be carry-over from other donors' samples.

This clonotype has a count of ten or more. The chain is built from TRBV28 and TRBJ1-6; D is possibly TRBD1 (6 bases). This CDR3 has 14 residues. CDR1 is MDHEN and CDR2 is SYDVKM in the germline V gene. The V gene lost 6 bases and the J gene lost 7 bases, with 13 bases spanning the gap. CDR3 nucleotide sequence: TGTGCCAGCAGCTCGGGAACAGGGAATTCACCCCTCCACTTT. It is translated as CASSSGTGNSPLHF. The full variable domain, completed using reference TRBV28 and TRBJ1-6, is DVKVTQSSRYLVKRTGEKVFLECVQDMDHENMFWYRQDPGLGLRLIYFSYDVKMKEKGDIPEGYSVSREKKERFSLILESASTNQTSMYLCASSSGTGNSPLHFGNGTRLTVT.

Concerning this clonotype itself: A much bigger clone sits one base away, suggesting this may be a read error. The J gene is TRBJ2-7, the V gene TRBV14; either TRBD1 or TRBD2 may fit D (6 bases each). The CDR3 extends over 14 amino acids. Per germline, CDR1 SGHDN and CDR2 FVKESK. CDR3 coding DNA: TGTGCCAGCAGCCGGACAGCGGGCTCCTACGAGCAGTCCTTC. Residues: CASSRTAGSYEQSF.

This clonotype was recorded many times. The chain is built from TRBV2 and TRBJ2-2; 11 positions agree with TRBD2. The CDR3 is 15 residues long. CDR1 and CDR2 (germline): SNHLY, FYNNEI. The junction had 4 bases not matched to a gene; V was cut back by 5 bases and J by 5 bases. DNA of the CDR3: TGTGCCAGCAGTAGGACTAGCGGGTTTACCGGGGAGCTGTTTTTT. Translation: CASSRTSGFTGELFF.

The chain couples TRBV11-3 to TRBJ2-7; possibly TRBD2 for D (5 bases). This CDR3 has 15 residues. V was shortened by 5 bases and J by 5 bases, with 19 bases between the two germline ends. CDR1 is SGHNT, CDR2 YENEEA, per germline. CDR3 sequence (DNA): TGTGCCAGCAGCCCGCCGGCTAGCCAAAGGAACGAGCAGTACTTC. It codes for CASSPPASQRNEQYF.

This clonotype was seen repeatedly, ten times or more. The chain uses TRBV3-1 and TRBJ1-6, with D maybe TRBD1 (5 bases). Germline values: CDR1 LGHDT, CDR2 YNNKEL (reference sequence). V was shortened by 3 bases and J by 10 bases, with 10 bases between the two germline ends. This CDR3 spans 13 amino acids. The CDR3 region is CASSQTEGSPLHF. As DNA, the CDR3 is TGTGCCAGCAGCCAGACAGAGGGGTCACCCCTCCACTTT.

This clonotype was picked up many times. V usage is TRBV29-1 and J usage is TRBJ2-7; D is tentatively TRBD1 or TRBD2 (5 bases each). This CDR3 contains 13 residues. Germline CDR1 is SQVTM and CDR2 is ANQGSEA. Trimming cost V 4 bases and J 3 bases, with 13 bases left between them. The CDR3: CSVVGTTDYEQYF. In nucleotides, the CDR3 is TGCAGCGTTGTGGGGACCACTGACTACGAGCAGTACTTC.

As concerns this clonotype: A much larger clonotype is one base distant, so this may be a read error. The chain combines TRBV7-2 with TRBJ2-1; 9 bases agree with TRBD2. The V gene end was trimmed by 5 bases and the J gene end by 15 bases; junction bases not matched to a gene: 11. CDR1 SGHTA and CDR2 FQGNSA come from the germline V gene. This CDR3 has 13 amino acids. The CDR3 loop is CASSVLLAGEVFF. The CDR3 DNA reads TGTGCCAGCAGCGTCCTTTTAGCGGGAGAGGTGTTCTTC.

The V gene is TRBV20-1, the J gene TRBJ1-4, with D maybe TRBD1 (5 bases). The CDR3 length is 16 residues. Germline CDR1 and CDR2: DFQATT and SNEGSKA (reference sequence). V was trimmed by 0 bases and J by 2 bases, leaving 13 bases between them. CDR3 amino acids: CSARDVGGLTNEKLFF. The CDR3 coding sequence is TGCAGTGCTAGAGATGTGGGGGGTTTGACTAATGAAAAACTGTTTTTT.

V and J are TRBV10-3 and TRBJ2-7, with 9 nucleotides matching TRBD1. The V and J ends lost 5 bases and 5 bases, in that order; junction bases with no gene match: 10. The CDR3 runs 15 residues. Germline V gives CDR1 ENHRY, CDR2 SYGVKD. The CDR3 DNA reads TGTGCCATCAGTAACTCCGGGACAGGGAAACACGAGCAGTACTTC. It specifies CAISNSGTGKHEQYF.

This clonotype was seen many times. The genes are TRBV19 and TRBJ2-1; 12 bases match TRBD2. Germline CDR1 reads LNHDA; CDR2 reads SQIVND (reference sequence). There are 18 residues in the CDR3. The V and J ends lost 5 bases and 0 bases, in that order; junction bases with no gene match: 8. This chain's CDR3 is CASSSRLAGVVSYNEQFF. In DNA form, the CDR3 reads TGTGCCAGTAGTTCGAGACTAGCGGGAGTGGTCTCCTACAATGAGCAGTTCTTC.

A remark on this clonotype: This may be a read error, as it is one base from a much larger clone. The missing conserved phenylalanine or tryptophan at the end of this CDR3 makes a read error likely. V gene TRBV7-2 combines with J gene TRBJ2-2; no firm D call. This CDR3 is 14 amino acids long. The germline gives CDR1 SGHTA, CDR2 FQGNSA. V was clipped by 2 bases and J by 6 bases, with 10 bases between them. The CDR3 DNA follows: TGTGCCAGCAGCTTAAGTGGGTTCGCCGGGGAGCTGTTTCTT. As protein: CASSLSGFAGELFL.

This clonotype occurred many times. This rearrangement joins TRBV19 to TRBJ1-2; D unclear. Deletions cut 6 bases from V and 5 bases from J, with 13 bases between. The CDR3 extends over 13 amino acids. Germline-derived CDR1 and CDR2 are LNHDA and SQIVND (reference sequence). CDR3 in DNA: TGTGCCAGTAGCGGTCGGGGTATGTATGGCTACACCTTC. It is translated as CASSGRGMYGYTF.

This clonotype was counted many times. The rearrangement uses TRBV25-1 and TRBJ2-1, with 7 bases fitting TRBD2. V gave up 5 bases and J gave up 5 bases; unmatched junction bases: 6. Germline V gives CDR1 MGHDK, CDR2 SYGVNS. The length of the CDR3 is 14 residues. Here the CDR3 reads CASSQRGRDNEQFF. DNA for the CDR3: TGTGCCAGCAGTCAACGCGGGAGAGACAATGAGCAGTTCTTC.

In this sample, this clonotype turned up many times. DNA for the CDR3: TGCGCCAGCAGAACAGGGTTGGGCACCGGGGAGCTGTTTTTT. Protein: CASRTGLGTGELFF. This chain uses TRBV5-1 with TRBJ2-2; maybe TRBD1 (6 bases). This CDR3 contains 14 residues. Germline loops: CDR1 SGHRS, CDR2 YFSETQ. V was pared by 5 bases and J by 4 bases, with 12 bases between.

This clonotype came up many times. This chain's CDR3 is CASSTQRGAGGYTF. The DNA for the CDR3 is TGTGCCAGCAGCACGCAGCGGGGAGCTGGTGGCTACACCTTC. This chain joins TRBV11-3 and TRBJ1-2; no clear D gene. Trimming shortened V by 5 bases and J by 7 bases, and 17 bases separated the two germline ends. The CDR3 is made up of 14 amino acids. Per germline, CDR1 SGHNT and CDR2 YENEEA.

With regard to this clonotype: A read error may be the cause here, since a much bigger clone is one base away. This chain links TRBV4-3 with TRBJ2-1; D is undetermined. There are 12 residues in the CDR3. The germline V gene encodes CDR1 LGHNA and CDR2 YSLEER. The CDR3, as DNA: TGCGCCAGCAGCCATTTTGACAATGGGCAGTTCTTC. Protein: CASSHFDNGQFF.

This clonotype was counted ten times or more. The CDR3 is CSARFGQGLSPLHF. CDR3 in DNA: TGCAGTGCTAGATTCGGGCAGGGTTTATCACCCCTCCACTTT. The V call is TRBV20-1, the J call TRBJ1-6; TRBD1 might be the D (5 bases). Germline-derived CDR1 and CDR2 are DFQATT and SNEGSKA (reference sequence). This CDR3 comprises 14 residues. Trimming took 2 bases from V and 10 from J, leaving 15 bases between them.

The DNA for the CDR3 is TGCAGTGCTACTGGGGCGAATGGAGACACTCAGCCCCAGCATTTT. It translates to CSATGANGDTQPQHF. The chain joins TRBV20-1 to TRBJ1-5, with D possibly TRBD1 on 5 matching bases. V lost 4 bases to trimming and J lost 6 bases, with 19 bases between them. Per the germline V gene, CDR1 is DFQATT and CDR2 is SNEGSKA (reference sequence). The CDR3 totals 15 residues.

As for this clonotype: No conserved phenylalanine or tryptophan is present at the end of the CDR3, so a read error is the likely explanation. No DNA is shown, since the ends of the CDR3 on it are uncertain; the CDR3 is the one TCRdb lists. The rearrangement joins TRBV10-3 to TRBJ1-4; the table's D call of TRBD1 was not tested on the DNA. Germline V lookup: CDR1 ENHRY, CDR2 SYGVKD. The CDR3 comprises 11 residues, both ends counted. Here the CDR3 reads CAISRMTDAIY.

There are many counts of this clonotype. This chain links TRBV19 with TRBJ1-3; TRBD1 matches at 7 bases. Germline V lookup: CDR1 LNHDA, CDR2 SQIVND (reference sequence). V shed 6 bases and J 4 bases; nucleotides not matched to a gene: 9. The CDR3 is made up of 15 amino acids. The DNA for the CDR3 is TGTGCCAGTAGCTACGGGACAGTTCTCGGAAACACCATATATTTT. Translation gives CASSYGTVLGNTIYF.

The V call is TRBV20-1, the J call TRBJ2-3; 14 nucleotides agree with TRBD2. Looked up from germline, CDR1 is DFQATT and CDR2 is SNEGSKA (reference sequence). The CDR3 is 15 amino acids. The trim removed 4 bases at V and 4 bases at J, leaving 4 bases unmatched. CDR3 loop: CSATGLAGGPDTQYF. The CDR3 DNA is TGCAGTGCTACAGGACTAGCGGGGGGTCCAGATACGCAGTATTTT.

The V and J genes are TRBV6-6 and TRBJ1-5; D gene uncertain. Germline CDR1 and CDR2: MNHNY and SVGAGI (reference sequence). The CDR3 consists of 18 residues. V lost 0 bases to trimming and J lost 0 bases, with 15 bases between them. The chain's CDR3 is CASSYSGPTRLSNQPQHF. The CDR3 DNA reads TGTGCCAGCAGTTACTCCGGGCCCACGCGACTTAGCAATCAGCCCCAGCATTTT.

Notes on this clonotype: A much larger clonotype is one base distant, so this may be a read error. The chain employs TRBV30 and TRBJ1-6; 8 bases align to TRBD1. The germline gives CDR1 GTSNPN, CDR2 SVGIG (reference sequence). J lost 5 bases, V lost 1 base, and 7 bases had no gene match. This CDR3 is built from 16 residues. For the CDR3, the DNA is TGTGCCTGGAGTGGAGGGGCGGACAGGGATAATTCACCCCTCCACTTT. Translated: CAWSGGADRDNSPLHF. Combining the CDR3 with reference TRBV30 and TRBJ1-6 gives the whole variable domain SQTIHQWPATLVQPVGSPLSLECTVEGTSNPNLYWYRQAAGRGLQLLFYSVGIGQISSEVPQNLSASRPQDRQFILSSKKLLLSDSGFYLCAWSGGADRDNSPLHFGNGTRLTVT.

Many counts were recorded for this clonotype. The rearrangement joins TRBV14 to TRBJ1-5; D not certain. This CDR3 contains 15 residues. V dropped 1 base and J dropped 2 bases, with 9 bases sitting between them. CDR1 and CDR2 from the germline V gene are SGHDN and FVKESK. As DNA, the CDR3 is TGTGCCAGCAGCCAAGGGCCCGGGGGCAATCAGCCCCAGCATTTT. Amino acid sequence: CASSQGPGGNQPQHF. Combining the CDR3 with reference TRBV14 and TRBJ1-5 gives the whole variable domain EAGVTQFPSHSVIEKGQTVTLRCDPISGHDNLYWYRRVMGKEIKFLLHFVKESKQDESGMPNNRFLAERTGGTYSTLKVQPAELEDSGVYFCASSQGPGGNQPQHFGDGTRLSIL.

This clonotype was seen ten or more times. The chain has TRBV4-1 and TRBJ2-7, with 12 positions matching TRBD1. V lost 1 base, J lost 6 bases, and 4 bases stayed unmatched. The CDR3 runs 15 residues. Germline loops: CDR1 MGHRA, CDR2 YSYEKL. The CDR3 reads CASSQVGTGGAEQYF. The CDR3 nucleotides read TGCGCCAGCAGCCAAGTAGGGACAGGGGGCGCCGAGCAGTACTTC.

In this sample, this clonotype turned up a few times. This may arise from a read error, as a much more abundant clone is one base away. V is TRBV5-1 and J is TRBJ2-7, with 7 bases matching TRBD1. V gave up 0 bases and J gave up 10 bases; unmatched junction bases: 7. Germline-derived CDR1 and CDR2 are SGHRS and YFSETQ. This CDR3 has 13 amino acids. CDR3 DNA sequence: TGCGCCAGCAGCTTGGGAAGGGGGCTTGACCAGTACTTC. Translation: CASSLGRGLDQYF.

Many counts were recorded for this clonotype. The rearrangement uses TRBV7-8 and TRBJ2-1, with D unresolved. Deletions cut 2 bases from V and 4 bases from J, with 6 bases between. Germline CDR1 and CDR2: SGHVS and FQNEAQ. The CDR3 covers 13 residues. CDR3 residues: CASSLQRYNEQFF. The CDR3 DNA sequence: TGTGCCAGCAGCTTACAGCGTTACAATGAGCAGTTCTTC. Combining the CDR3 with reference TRBV7-8 and TRBJ2-1 gives the whole variable domain GAGVSQSPRYKVAKRGQDVALRCDPISGHVSLFWYQQALGQGPEFLTYFQNEAQLDKSGLPSDRFFAERPEGSVSTLKIQRTQQEDSAVYLCASSLQRYNEQFFGPGTRLTVL.

This clonotype occurred many times. The J gene is TRBJ1-2, the V gene TRBV6-6, with TRBD1 matching over 8 bases. After removal of 6 bases from V and 7 bases from J, the junction contained 10 bases not matched to a gene. The germline CDR1 and CDR2 sequences are MNHNY and SVGAGI (reference sequence). The CDR3 is 14 residues long. The CDR3 bases are TGTGCCAGCAGGCCTGGACAGGGAAGCGGTGGCTACACCTTC. Protein product: CASRPGQGSGGYTF.

This clonotype has only one observation. A read error is likely, as this CDR3 ends without the conserved phenylalanine or tryptophan. It is unclear where the CDR3 begins or ends on the DNA, so no DNA is shown, and the CDR3 is as TCRdb lists it. The chain recombines TRBV20-1 with TRBJ1-4. The CDR3 is 9 residues long, ends included. The germline gives CDR1 DFQATT, CDR2 SNEGSKA (reference sequence). This CDR3 is CSASGETNY.

This clonotype was seen repeatedly, ten times or more. The V and J genes are TRBV15 and TRBJ1-3, with 8 bases lining up with TRBD1. The germline V gene has CDR1 LNHNV and CDR2 YYDKDF (reference sequence). This CDR3 has 16 residues. Losses at the gene ends were 2 bases for V and 5 bases for J; bases not matched to a gene: 8. The CDR3 nucleotides read TGTGCCACCAGCAGAACGGACAGGGATTATAGAAACACCATATATTTT. Translated: CATSRTDRDYRNTIYF.